The 24 T cell receptor beta chains presented below share a single source sample, sequenced in a study of blood T cell repertoires in COVID-19. TCRdb's copy holds only in-frame clones and misses some; the assay was immunoSEQ multiplex PCR. Among 400,000 to 500,000 clones listed, 88% were seen once. The specimen was PBMCs or T cells enriched from blood (not recorded which). The receptors here all came from a woman aged 18-30 years who had been exposed to COVID-19.

The chain uses TRBV5-1 and TRBJ2-7; the D is unclear. Trimming stripped 7 bases from V and 9 bases from J, with 11 bases between. CDR1 is SGHRS, CDR2 YFSETQ, per germline. The CDR3 sequence is 10 residues long. The CDR3 region is CASYFFAQYF. The CDR3 bases are TGCGCCAGCTACTTTTTCGCGCAGTACTTC.

The chain links TRBV5-4 to TRBJ2-7; the match to TRBD1 covers 9 bases. V shed 9 bases and J 6 bases; nucleotides not matched to a gene: 13. Germline V gene lookup returns CDR1 SGHNT and CDR2 YYREEE (reference sequence). The CDR3 is 14 residues long. The CDR3 coding sequence is TGTGCCACCAAAACCGGGACAGGGTCGGCCGAGCAGTACTTC. Translating it yields CATKTGTGSAEQYF.

The rearrangement joins TRBV25-1 to TRBJ1-1; D gene ambiguous. In germline, CDR1 is MGHDK, CDR2 SYGVNS. V lost 8 bases and J 4 bases, leaving 8 bases between the germline ends. This CDR3 comprises 11 residues. The CDR3 here is CASREGTEAFF. In DNA form, the CDR3 reads TGTGCCAGCCGGGAGGGCACTGAAGCTTTCTTT.

The chain carries TRBV5-6 and TRBJ1-4; a weak D match, TRBD1 (6 bases). The CDR3 spans 14 residues. The germline gives CDR1 SGHDT, CDR2 YYEEEE. The germline V and J ends were trimmed by 3 bases and 8 bases, with 14 bases remaining between them. CDR3 sequence (DNA): TGTGCCAGCAGCTCAGCAGGGGCAGGCGAAAAACTGTTTTTT. This codes for CASSSAGAGEKLFF. Together with reference TRBV5-6 and TRBJ1-4, the CDR3 gives the full variable domain: DAGVTQSPTHLIKTRGQQVTLRCSPKSGHDTVSWYQQALGQGPQFIFQYYEEEERQRGNFPDRFSGHQFPNYSSELNVNALLLGDSALYLCASSSAGAGEKLFFGSGTQLSVL.

The chain uses TRBV18 and TRBJ2-7, with 7 nucleotides matching TRBD1. Germline V CDR1 and CDR2: KGHSH, LQKENI. The CDR3 has 16 residues. Trimming removed 1 base from V and 2 bases from J; junction bases left unmatched: 8. The CDR3, as DNA: TGTGCCAGCTCACCACTAGAGGGGGCTGGGCCCTACGAGCAGTACTTC. It translates to CASSPLEGAGPYEQYF.

This clone showed up just a few times. The chain recombines TRBV7-8 with TRBJ1-6, with D perhaps matching TRBD1 (6 bases). The V gene's germline CDR1 is SGHVS and CDR2 FQNEAQ. V was cut by 4 bases and J by 5 bases, with 9 bases left in between. The CDR3 covers 14 residues. The CDR3 reads CASSSDRHNSPLHF. The DNA of the CDR3 is TGTGCCAGCAGCTCCGACAGGCATAATTCACCCCTCCACTTT.

Regarding this clone: At the DNA level, this CDR3 is encoded by other sequences in the same sample as well. This chain connects TRBV28 to TRBJ2-5; 8 positions match TRBD2. V trimming: 8 bases; J trimming: 4 bases; junction bases outside the gene matches: 0. CDR1 MDHEN and CDR2 SYDVKM come from the germline V gene. This CDR3 region has 11 residues. CDR3 protein: CASRGGETQYF. Here the CDR3 DNA reads TGTGCCAGCCGGGGGGGAGAGACCCAGTACTTC.

This clone was recorded only once. The rearrangement joins TRBV9 to TRBJ2-7; 9 nucleotides match TRBD2. V was pared by 0 bases and J by 2 bases, with 3 bases of the junction left unmatched. CDR1 and CDR2 from the germline V gene are SGDLS and YYNGEE. This CDR3 contains 15 residues. CDR3 protein: CASSVASGTTYEQYF. The CDR3 DNA sequence: TGTGCCAGCAGCGTAGCTAGCGGGACAACCTACGAGCAGTACTTC.

This clone was seen only once. The sample contains more than one DNA sequence encoding this CDR3. The chain combines TRBV24-1 with TRBJ1-5; D may be TRBD1 (6 bases). V shed 4 bases and J shed 4 bases, with 10 bases lying between them. The CDR3 has 14 residues. CDR1 is KGHDR and CDR2 is SFDVKD in the germline V gene. CDR3 coding DNA: TGTGCCACCAGTGACAGGGGACATAATCAGCCCCAGCATTTT. Its translation is CATSDRGHNQPQHF.

V and J are TRBV7-9 and TRBJ1-1; D gene unclear. The length of the CDR3 is 12 residues. CDR1 and CDR2 from the germline V gene are SEHNR and FQNEAQ (reference sequence). Trimming shortened V by 5 bases and J by 10 bases, and 14 bases separated the two germline ends. CDR3 bases: TGTGCCAGCAGCCCTCAGGCCGTGATAGCTTTCTTT. Translating it yields CASSPQAVIAFF.

J is TRBJ2-1 and V is TRBV14; D might be TRBD2 (6 bases). V was pared by 0 bases and J by 0 bases, with 12 bases between. CDR3 size: 17 residues. The V gene's germline CDR1 is SGHDN and CDR2 FVKESK. The CDR3 DNA sequence: TGTGCCAGCAGCCAAGATCGGGACTCTAGCTCCTACAATGAGCAGTTCTTC. This encodes CASSQDRDSSSYNEQFF. The full variable domain, rest sourced from reference TRBV14 and TRBJ2-1, is EAGVTQFPSHSVIEKGQTVTLRCDPISGHDNLYWYRRVMGKEIKFLLHFVKESKQDESGMPNNRFLAERTGGTYSTLKVQPAELEDSGVYFCASSQDRDSSSYNEQFFGPGTRLTVL.

The rearrangement joins TRBV5-8 to TRBJ1-2; the D gene is possibly TRBD1 (5 bases). The CDR3 runs 13 residues. From germline, CDR1 is SGHTS and CDR2 YDEGEE. Trimming removed 5 bases from V and 4 bases from J, with 12 bases in between. The CDR3 loop is CASRQGLGYGYTF. CDR3 in DNA: TGTGCCAGCAGGCAGGGCCTCGGCTATGGCTACACCTTC.

This chain links TRBV11-3 with TRBJ2-5; 15 nucleotides agree with TRBD2. This CDR3 contains 17 residues. V was clipped by 5 bases and J by 1 base; unmatched bases: 5. Germline V gene sequence: CDR1 SGHNT, CDR2 YENEEA. CDR3 sequence (DNA): TGTGCCAGCAGCCCCCGGACTAGCGGGAGGGCCCAAGAGACCCAGTACTTC. Its translation: CASSPRTSGRAQETQYF.

This clone was detected only a few times. The V gene is TRBV2, the J gene TRBJ2-1; 7 bases are shared with TRBD2. The length of the CDR3 is 14 residues. V gave up 4 bases and J gave up 0 bases; unmatched junction bases: 0. Germline CDR1 is SNHLY and CDR2 is FYNNEI. CDR3 bases: TGTGCCAGCAGTGGCGGGAGCTCCTACAATGAGCAGTTCTTC. Translated: CASSGGSSYNEQFF.

The gene calls are TRBV28 and TRBJ1-6; 9 bases fit TRBD1. V shed 4 bases, J shed 4 bases, and the junction held 8 bases outside the gene matches. The CDR3 is 17 amino acids. Germline CDR1 reads MDHEN; CDR2 reads SYDVKM. CDR3 nucleotide sequence: TGTGCCAGCAGTTCAGGACAGGGGTTCCTATATAATTCACCCCTCCACTTT. The encoded protein is CASSSGQGFLYNSPLHF.

Written as DNA, the CDR3 is TGCGCCAGCAGCCCCGGACAGGTCATCGACGAGCAGTACTTC. Translating gives CASSPGQVIDEQYF. J is TRBJ2-7 and V is TRBV5-1; 7 bases match TRBD1. The germline V gene has CDR1 SGHRS and CDR2 YFSETQ. The ends lost 4 bases at V and 5 bases at J; junction bases unmatched: 9. The CDR3 consists of 14 residues.

The rearrangement links TRBV2 to TRBJ2-1, with TRBD2 matching over 13 bases. This CDR3 is 15 amino acids long. V lost 6 bases and J lost 5; bases outside the gene matches: 4. CDR1 and CDR2 (germline): SNHLY, FYNNEI. The CDR3 coding sequence is TGTGCCAGCAGAATAGGACTAGCGGGGGACAATGAGCAGTTCTTC. Its protein product is CASRIGLAGDNEQFF. Filled out from reference TRBV2 and TRBJ2-1, the complete variable domain reads EPEVTQTPSHQVTQMGQEVILRCVPISNHLYFYWYRQILGQKVEFLVSFYNNEISEKSEIFDDQFSVERPDGSNFTLKIRSTKLEDSAMYFCASRIGLAGDNEQFFGPGTRLTVL.

The chain joins TRBV19 to TRBJ1-5, with D uncertain. This CDR3 is built from 14 residues. The germline V gene encodes CDR1 LNHDA and CDR2 SQIVND (reference sequence). V lost 2 bases and J 4 bases, leaving 9 bases between the germline ends. CDR3 sequence (DNA): TGTGCCAGTAGTATAATGGCGGGGAATCAGCCCCAGCATTTT. Amino acids: CASSIMAGNQPQHF.

The V gene is TRBV19, the J gene TRBJ1-2; D is undetermined. Per the germline V gene, CDR1 is LNHDA and CDR2 is SQIVND (reference sequence). The CDR3 has 11 residues. The V end was cut by 7 bases, the J end by 4 bases, with 7 bases between. CDR3 sequence: CASISPYGYTF. The CDR3 DNA reads TGTGCCAGTATCTCCCCCTATGGCTACACCTTC.

This rearrangement joins TRBV12-3 or TRBV12-4 to TRBJ2-7; D call uncertain. V dropped 1 base and J dropped 6 bases, with 7 bases sitting between them. The CDR3 consists of 12 residues. DNA of the CDR3: TGTGCCAGCAGTTTAGTTCTAAGCGAGCAGTACTTC. Amino acids: CASSLVLSEQYF.

V usage is TRBV11-3 and J usage is TRBJ2-7; 7 nucleotides match TRBD1. J gave up 7 bases and V 4 bases, and 13 bases lay outside the gene matches. The CDR3 length is 15 residues. The V gene's germline CDR1 is SGHNT and CDR2 YENEEA. The DNA for the CDR3 is TGTGCCAGCAGCTGCCGGGACAGCGAAACCAGGGAGCAGTACTTC. Residues: CASSCRDSETREQYF.

This clone was detected a few times. Other DNA sequences in the sample encode the same CDR3. The chain carries TRBV12-3 or TRBV12-4 and TRBJ2-7, with D hard to call. The length of the CDR3 is 12 residues. The V end lost 3 bases, the J end lost 4 bases, and 7 bases lay between the germline ends. CDR3 protein: CASSLFLYEQYF. For the CDR3, the DNA is TGTGCCAGCAGTTTGTTCCTTTACGAGCAGTACTTC.

The chain has TRBV11-3 and TRBJ2-1, with a tentative D call TRBD2 (6 bases). The germline V gene has CDR1 SGHNT and CDR2 YENEEA. Trimming stripped 3 bases from V and 6 bases from J, with 12 bases between. The CDR3 is 14 amino acids. For the CDR3, the DNA is TGTGCCAGCAGCTTGTCGGGGGTCAGCAATGAGCAGTTCTTC. Translating it yields CASSLSGVSNEQFF.

The V call is TRBV7-2, the J call TRBJ2-7; 7 nucleotides match TRBD1. CDR3 size: 15 residues. Germline loops: CDR1 SGHTA, CDR2 FQGNSA. V was clipped by 5 bases and J by 0 bases; unmatched bases: 7. The CDR3 loop is CASSAIQGYSYEQYF. CDR3 nucleotides: TGTGCCAGCAGCGCAATACAGGGGTACTCCTACGAGCAGTACTTC.